This T cell receptor beta chain was sequenced for a study of persistence of HIV-infected CD4 T cells. Sequencing used immunoSEQ version 4 in survey mode. Each sample used up to about 1 ug genomic DNA diluted to roughly 10 ng/uL. Method: immunoSEQ multiplex PCR; TCRdb's copy keeps in-frame clones and lacks some. The sample comprises over 60,000 clones, 70% to 75% of which are singletons, and 1.5% to 2% rests with the top ten. Study-wide findings and caveats: Within sorted populations, more oligoclonal TCRs accompanied more oligoclonal proviruses. Antigen-responding cells were enriched for degenerate expanded CDR3beta sequences.

Worth noting for this clone: The target antigen is unknown.

The stimulus was an HIV-1 Gag 15-mer peptide pool, 0.85 to 1 ug/peptide/mL. Memory cells lacking CD40L and CD69 with high CD45RO were sorted. Plasma HIV-1 RNA stayed below 50 copies/mL for at least 4 years. This material consisted of CD4+ T cells sorted from PBMCs after approximately 20-hour stimulation, taken from a patient who received antiretroviral therapy. This clonotype was sampled from an adult man with HIV who was CMV-seropositive.

The CDR3 DNA reads as TGTGCCAGCAGTGCGAGCGGGGGGGCCTACGAGCAGTACTTC. Encoded protein: CASSASGGAYEQYF. V usage is TRBV6-2 or TRBV6-3 and J usage is TRBJ2-7; 10 positions match TRBD2. The trim removed 5 bases at V and 2 bases at J, leaving 3 bases unmatched. CDR3 size: 14 residues. Germline CDR1 and CDR2: MNHEY and SVGEGT.